This entry lists 10 T cell receptor beta chains sequenced from one sample in a study of beta chain features in type 1 diabetes. Investigators reverse transcribed all isolated RNA, so they sequenced expressed TCRB transcripts. This table comes from immunoSEQ multiplex PCR, and its TCRdb copy is limited to in-frame clones, with some not included. The data contain hundreds of thousands of clones, approximately 70% of them singletons. Sequencing was carried out using naive CD4+ T cells from blood. Receptors originate from a man aged 30 to 45 in good health.

This chain joins TRBV30 and TRBJ1-1; no clear D. Germline values: CDR1 GTSNPN, CDR2 SVGIG (reference sequence). The V and J ends lost 4 bases and 0 bases respectively, with 9 bases between them. The CDR3 spans 13 residues. CDR3 sequence reads: CAWNGLVNTEAFF. CDR3 nucleotide sequence: TGTGCCTGGAACGGACTGGTGAACACTGAAGCTTTCTTT.

The chain joins TRBV6-6 to TRBJ2-1; D unresolved. The CDR3 covers 12 residues. Germline V gene data show CDR1 as MNHNY and CDR2 as SVGAGI (reference sequence). The germline V and J ends were trimmed by 2 bases and 9 bases, with 8 bases remaining between them. CDR3 amino acids: CASSYAGGEQFF. In nucleotides, the CDR3 is TGTGCCAGCAGTTACGCCGGCGGTGAGCAGTTCTTC.

V gene TRBV7-2 combines with J gene TRBJ2-7, with TRBD2 identical over 7 bases. CDR1 SGHTA and CDR2 FQGNSA come from the germline V gene. The J segment lost 4 bases and the V segment lost 1 base, leaving 4 bases of the junction unmatched. CDR3 length: 14 amino acids. CDR3 region: CASSLDGGRYEQYF. The CDR3 DNA reads TGTGCCAGCAGCTTAGATGGCGGGAGATACGAGCAGTACTTC. Combining the CDR3 with reference TRBV7-2 and TRBJ2-7 gives the whole variable domain GAGVSQSPSNKVTEKGKDVELRCDPISGHTALYWYRQSLGQGLEFLIYFQGNSAPDKSGLPSDRFSAERTGGSVSTLTIQRTQQEDSAVYLCASSLDGGRYEQYFGPGTRLTVT.

V is TRBV18 and J is TRBJ1-6; TRBD1 aligns across 8 bases. Germline CDR1 KGHSH, CDR2 LQKENI. V lost 5 bases, J lost 8 bases, and 5 bases stayed unmatched. The CDR3 runs 14 residues. This CDR3 is CASSVDRVYSPLHF. For the CDR3, the DNA is TGTGCCAGCTCAGTGGACAGGGTGTATTCACCCCTCCACTTT.

V usage is TRBV7-2 and J usage is TRBJ1-5, with TRBD1 as a possible D gene (5 bases). The V end was cut by 5 bases, the J end by 4 bases, with 27 bases between. CDR1 is SGHTA, CDR2 FQGNSA, per germline. This CDR3 region has 19 residues. The CDR3 sequence: CASSSTGTGGGGVNQPQHF. Written as DNA, the CDR3 is TGTGCCAGCAGCAGCACCGGGACGGGCGGCGGAGGGGTGAATCAGCCCCAGCATTTT.

The V call is TRBV30, the J call TRBJ2-7; D is unclear. The CDR3 extends over 11 amino acids. CDR1 is GTSNPN, CDR2 SVGIG, per germline (reference sequence). With 3 bases removed from V and 2 bases from J, the gap between germline ends came to 5 bases. CDR3 DNA: TGTGCCTGGAGCAGCCCCTACGAGCAGTACTTC. The encoded protein is CAWSSPYEQYF.

The DNA of the CDR3 is TGTGCCAGCAGCTCATTAGCGTCCGAGCAGTACTTC. This sequence encodes CASSSLASEQYF. This rearrangement joins TRBV9 to TRBJ2-7, with a tentative D call TRBD2 (5 bases). This CDR3 spans 12 amino acids. The germline V gene has CDR1 SGDLS and CDR2 YYNGEE. Trimming pared 4 bases from V and 6 bases from J, leaving 11 bases between. The full variable domain, its missing parts supplied by reference TRBV9 and TRBJ2-7, is DSGVTQTPKHLITATGQRVTLRCSPRSGDLSVYWYQQSLDQGLQFLIQYYNGEERAKGNILERFSAQQFPDLHSELNLSSLELGDSALYFCASSSLASEQYFGPGTRLTVT.

V usage is TRBV18 and J usage is TRBJ2-1, with D possibly matching TRBD1 (6 bases). Germline CDR1 is KGHSH and CDR2 is LQKENI. CDR3 length: 13 residues. Trimming left V 5 bases short and J 9 bases short, with 14 bases between. Written as DNA, the CDR3 is TGTGCCAGCTCATCCCAGGGGCCGGGTGAGCAGTTCTTC. It specifies CASSSQGPGEQFF.

The rearrangement uses TRBV7-9 and TRBJ2-3; no reliable D call. The V and J ends lost 5 bases and 15 bases respectively, with 15 bases between them. Germline V lookup: CDR1 SEHNR, CDR2 FQNEAQ (reference sequence). The CDR3 contains 11 residues. In DNA, the CDR3 is TGTGCCAGCAGCCCCTCCGGCCAGTCCTATTTT. It specifies CASSPSGQSYF. The full variable domain, rest sourced from reference TRBV7-9 and TRBJ2-3, is DTGVSQNPRHKITKRGQNVTFRCDPISEHNRLYWYRQTLGQGPEFLTYFQNEAQLEKSRLLSDRFSAERPKGSFSTLEIQRTEQGDSAMYLCASSPSGQSYFGPGTRLTVL.

The rearrangement uses TRBV19 and TRBJ1-1; D is uncertain. Trimming left V 7 bases short and J 2 bases short, with 5 bases between. CDR1 LNHDA and CDR2 SQIVND come from the germline V gene (reference sequence). The length of the CDR3 is 11 residues. The CDR3 reads CASKVNTEAFF. The CDR3 DNA reads as TGTGCCAGTAAGGTAAACACTGAAGCTTTCTTT.